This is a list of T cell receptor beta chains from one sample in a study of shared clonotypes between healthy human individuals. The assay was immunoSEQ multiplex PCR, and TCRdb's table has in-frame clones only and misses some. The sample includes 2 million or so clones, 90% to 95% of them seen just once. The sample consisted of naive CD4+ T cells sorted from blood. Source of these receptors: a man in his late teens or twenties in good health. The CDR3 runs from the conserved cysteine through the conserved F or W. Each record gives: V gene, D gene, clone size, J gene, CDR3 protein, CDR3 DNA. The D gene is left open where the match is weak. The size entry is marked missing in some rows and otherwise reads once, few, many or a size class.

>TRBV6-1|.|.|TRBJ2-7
CASSEYGRHYSYEQYF
TGTGCCAGCAGTGAATATGGCAGGCACTACTCCTACGAGCAGTACTTC
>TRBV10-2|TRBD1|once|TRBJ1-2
CASTRGWDYGYTF
TGCGCCAGCACCAGGGGGTGGGACTATGGCTACACCTTC
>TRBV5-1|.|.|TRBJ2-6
CASSRIASSSGANVLTF
TGCGCCAGCAGCCGCATCGCCTCCAGCTCTGGGGCCAACGTCCTGACTTTC
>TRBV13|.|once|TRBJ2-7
CASSPRRGFYEQYF
TGTGCCAGCAGCCCCCGGAGGGGGTTCTACGAGCAGTACTTC
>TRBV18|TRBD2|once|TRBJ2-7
CASSPVPAGVDEQYF
TGTGCCAGCTCACCCGTCCCAGCGGGAGTCGACGAGCAGTACTTC
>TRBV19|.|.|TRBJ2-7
CATQGGYEQYF
TGTGCCACTCAGGGGGGTTACGAGCAGTACTTC
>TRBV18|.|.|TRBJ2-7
CASSPGGHSSYEQYF
TGTGCCAGCTCACCGGGAGGACATAGCTCCTACGAGCAGTACTTC
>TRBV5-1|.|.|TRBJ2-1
CASSLEGGNEQFF
TGCGCCAGCAGCTTGGAAGGCGGGAATGAGCAGTTCTTC
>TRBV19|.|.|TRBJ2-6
CASSIVSGANVLTF
TGTGCCAGTAGTATAGTCTCTGGGGCCAACGTCCTGACTTTC
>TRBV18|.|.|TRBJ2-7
CASSPSSMREQYF
TGTGCCAGCTCACCATCCAGCATGAGGGAGCAGTACTTC
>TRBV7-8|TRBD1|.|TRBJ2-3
CASSQGAGGPSTDTQYF
TGTGCCAGCAGCCAGGGGGCGGGCGGGCCTAGCACAGATACGCAGTATTTT
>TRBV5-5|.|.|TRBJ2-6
CASSPGVGRPLSGANVLTF
TGTGCCAGCAGCCCCGGAGTGGGCCGTCCCCTCTCTGGGGCCAACGTCCTGACTTTC
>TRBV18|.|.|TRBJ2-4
CASSPLPGLASLAKNIQYF
TGTGCCAGCTCACCACTTCCAGGGCTCGCCTCACTAGCCAAAAACATTCAGTACTTC
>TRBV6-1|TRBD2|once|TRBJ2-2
CASSVMTSGGSGELFF
TGTGCCAGCAGTGTCATGACTAGCGGGGGCTCCGGGGAGCTGTTTTTT
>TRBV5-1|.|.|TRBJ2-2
CASSLPGDTGELFF
TGCGCCAGCAGCCTCCCCGGAGACACCGGGGAGCTGTTTTTT
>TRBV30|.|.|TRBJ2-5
CAWSVPWGNREETQYF
TGTGCCTGGAGTGTACCGTGGGGTAACAGGGAAGAGACCCAGTACTTC
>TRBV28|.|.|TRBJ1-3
CASSTDSPGNTIYF
TGTGCCAGCAGCACGGACAGTCCTGGAAACACCATATATTTT
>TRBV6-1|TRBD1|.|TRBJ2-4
CASSDRDRILNIQYF
TGTGCCAGCAGTGACCGGGACAGGATTCTAAACATTCAGTACTTC
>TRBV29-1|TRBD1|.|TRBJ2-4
CSVPGQENIQYF
TGCAGCGTTCCGGGACAGGAAAACATTCAGTACTTC
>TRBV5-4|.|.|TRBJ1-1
CASSLERNTEAFF
TGTGCCAGCAGCTTGGAAAGGAACACTGAAGCTTTCTTT
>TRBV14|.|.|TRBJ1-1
CASSQRATEAFF
TGTGCCAGCAGTCAACGGGCTACTGAAGCTTTCTTT
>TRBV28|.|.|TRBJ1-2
CASRTLQAYGYTF
TGTGCCAGCAGAACGCTACAGGCCTATGGCTACACCTTC
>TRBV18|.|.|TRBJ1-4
CASSPGDGEKLFF
TGTGCCAGCTCACCCGGGGACGGAGAAAAACTGTTTTTT
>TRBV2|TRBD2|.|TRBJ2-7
CASRLPGLEIGYEQYF
TGTGCCAGCAGGCTTCCGGGACTAGAAATTGGCTACGAGCAGTACTTC
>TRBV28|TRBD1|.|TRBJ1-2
CASRTGKGYGYTF
TGTGCCAGCCGGACAGGGAAGGGCTATGGCTACACCTTC
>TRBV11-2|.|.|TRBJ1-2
CASNSIRDVVRYGYTF
TGTGCCAGCAACTCCATCCGGGACGTCGTGCGCTATGGCTACACCTTC
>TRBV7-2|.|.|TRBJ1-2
CASSMTGILGYGYTF
TGTGCCAGCAGCATGACAGGAATTCTAGGTTACGGCTACACCTTC
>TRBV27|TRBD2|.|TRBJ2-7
CASSLGSGRSYEQYF
TGTGCCAGCAGTTTAGGTAGCGGGAGAAGCTACGAGCAGTACTTC
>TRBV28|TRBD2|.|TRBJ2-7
CASSLPQPGLRVF
TGTGCCAGCAGTTTACCCCAACCGGGACTACGGGTCTTC
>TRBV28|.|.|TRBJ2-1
CASHQGGGNEQFF
TGTGCCAGCCACCAGGGGGGGGGTAATGAGCAGTTCTTC
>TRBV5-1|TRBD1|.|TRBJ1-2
CASSLGGTDNYGYTF
TGCGCCAGCAGCCTTGGAGGGACAGATAACTATGGCTACACCTTC
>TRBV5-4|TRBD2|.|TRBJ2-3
CASSRVAGGFTDTQYF
TGTGCCAGCAGCCGCGTGGCGGGGGGGTTTACAGATACGCAGTATTTT
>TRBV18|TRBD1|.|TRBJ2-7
CASSPFPGQSSYEQYF
TGTGCCAGCTCACCCTTCCCGGGACAGAGCTCCTACGAGCAGTACTTC
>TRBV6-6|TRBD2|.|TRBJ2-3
CASSYARGAADTQYF
TGTGCCAGCAGTTACGCGCGGGGGGCTGCAGATACGCAGTATTTT
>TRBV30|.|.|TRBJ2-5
CAWNKDIQETQYF
TGTGCCTGGAACAAAGACATACAAGAGACCCAGTACTTC
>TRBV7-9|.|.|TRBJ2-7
CASSNRAYEQYF
TGTGCCAGCAGCAACAGGGCTTACGAGCAGTACTTC
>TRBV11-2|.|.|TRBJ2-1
CASSLSWANNEQFF
TGTGCCAGCAGCTTATCGTGGGCGAACAATGAGCAGTTCTTC
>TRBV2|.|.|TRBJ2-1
CASSAVRSSYNEQFF
TGTGCCAGCAGTGCGGTGAGGAGCTCCTACAATGAGCAGTTCTTC
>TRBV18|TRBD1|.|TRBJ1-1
CASSPVTGSFATEAFF
TGTGCCAGCTCACCCGTGACAGGGTCGTTTGCCACTGAAGCTTTCTTT
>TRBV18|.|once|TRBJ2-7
CASSPSGQISYEQYF
TGTGCCAGCTCACCGTCAGGGCAGATCTCCTACGAGCAGTACTTC
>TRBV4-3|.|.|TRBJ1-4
CASSSGFSGGNEKLFF
TGCGCCAGCAGTTCCGGGTTTTCGGGGGGCAATGAAAAACTGTTTTTT
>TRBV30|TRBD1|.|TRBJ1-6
CAWMRQGDSPLHF
TGTGCCTGGATGAGACAGGGGGATTCACCCCTCCACTTT
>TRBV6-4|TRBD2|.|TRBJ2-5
CASSVLAGRTQYF
TGTGCCAGCAGCGTCCTAGCGGGAAGGACCCAGTACTTC